Below are 16 T cell receptor beta chains sequenced from a single sample in a study of shared clonotypes between healthy human individuals (dated by TCRdb to 2019 to 2021). CD8 naive samples were obtained by positive selection for CCR7 among CD45RO-negative cells, yielding a CD45RA+CCR7+ population from which TemRA cells were excluded. Library preparation was by the immunoSEQ multiplex PCR assay. TCRdb provides this immuneACCESS table in a form limited to in-frame rearrangements. Some clones are lacking; in checked studies, under half of them reflect an unresolved V gene, and why the rest are absent is not known. This sample is represented by hundreds of thousands of clones; about 91% of them were singletons. Of the sample, roughly 22% falls within the top ten clones. Input material: naive CD8+ T cells sorted from blood. This specimen's cell subset or site label, interpreted: CD45RA+CCR7+. The origin of the receptors is a young man in good health.

The rearrangement links TRBV5-4 to TRBJ2-1; D gene ambiguous. Germline CDR1 SGHNT, CDR2 YYREEE (reference sequence). CDR3 length: 12 residues. Trimming shortened V by 1 base and J by 4 bases, and 3 bases separated the two germline ends. CDR3 sequence: CASSLFYNEQFF. For the CDR3, the DNA is TGTGCCAGCAGCTTGTTTTACAATGAGCAGTTCTTC. The entire variable domain, with the rest obtained from reference TRBV5-4 and TRBJ2-1, is as follows: ETGVTQSPTHLIKTRGQQVTLRCSSQSGHNTVSWYQQALGQGPQFIFQYYREEENGRGNFPPRFSGLQFPNYSSELNVNALELDDSALYLCASSLFYNEQFFGPGTRLTVL.

The gene calls are TRBV4-1 and TRBJ2-2; D is unresolved. V dropped 0 bases and J dropped 0 bases, with 11 bases sitting between them. The CDR3 covers 17 residues. Germline V gene lookup returns CDR1 MGHRA and CDR2 YSYEKL. In nucleotides, the CDR3 is TGCGCCAGCAGCCAAGATCCCCCAGGCACGAACACCGGGGAGCTGTTTTTT. Its protein product is CASSQDPPGTNTGELFF.

This sequence joins TRBV19 and TRBJ1-1, with D possibly TRBD1 on 5 matching bases. V lost 6 bases and J lost 4, with 15 bases in between. This CDR3 is 14 amino acids long. Germline CDR1 and CDR2: LNHDA and SQIVND (reference sequence). The CDR3 protein is CASRTTGGTTEAFF. As DNA, the CDR3 is TGTGCCAGTAGGACCACGGGAGGGACCACTGAAGCTTTCTTT.

The chain joins TRBV7-2 to TRBJ2-3; the match to TRBD2 covers 7 bases. The V and J ends lost 5 bases and 6 bases, in that order; junction bases with no gene match: 2. This CDR3 is built from 12 residues. Germline-derived CDR1 and CDR2 are SGHTA and FQGNSA. The CDR3 nucleotides are TGTGCCAGCAGCCCAGCGGGGGATACGCAGTATTTT. It encodes CASSPAGDTQYF.

The sample holds one count of this clone. This same CDR3 is encoded by further DNA sequences in the sample. The gene calls are TRBV27 and TRBJ2-1, with unresolved D. The CDR3 loop spans 11 amino acids. Trimming left V 6 bases short and J 3 bases short, with 3 bases between. Per germline, CDR1 MNHEY and CDR2 SMNVEV (reference sequence). This CDR3 reads CASRLYNEQFF. CDR3 in DNA: TGTGCCAGCAGACTCTACAATGAGCAGTTCTTC.

The chain links TRBV9 to TRBJ2-5; D is perhaps TRBD2 (6 bases). CDR3 length equals 18 residues. Germline CDR1 and CDR2: SGDLS and YYNGEE. Trimming removed 0 bases from V and 5 bases from J, with 23 bases in between. In DNA, the CDR3 is TGTGCCAGCAGCGTAGCCCCTCAGCGAGGTATGGGAGGTGAGACCCAGTACTTC. The encoded protein is CASSVAPQRGMGGETQYF.

This chain connects TRBV7-9 to TRBJ2-7; 8 bases align to TRBD1. CDR1 is SEHNR and CDR2 is FQNEAQ in the germline V gene (reference sequence). V lost 5 bases, J lost 2 bases, and 14 bases stayed unmatched. There are 17 residues in the CDR3. The CDR3 DNA follows: TGTGCCAGCAGCCCCAGGACAGGGAAAAACCCAACCTACGAGCAGTACTTC. Protein product: CASSPRTGKNPTYEQYF.

In its sample, this clone is medium-sized. This rearrangement joins TRBV14 to TRBJ2-1, with 9 bases lining up with TRBD2. V was clipped by 5 bases and J by 3 bases; unmatched bases: 8. The CDR3 consists of 16 residues. Germline CDR1 is SGHDN and CDR2 is FVKESK. CDR3 bases: TGTGCCAGCAGCGACCGGTTAGCGGGGGACTACAATGAGCAGTTCTTC. This codes for CASSDRLAGDYNEQFF. The entire variable domain, with the rest obtained from reference TRBV14 and TRBJ2-1, is as follows: EAGVTQFPSHSVIEKGQTVTLRCDPISGHDNLYWYRRVMGKEIKFLLHFVKESKQDESGMPNNRFLAERTGGTYSTLKVQPAELEDSGVYFCASSDRLAGDYNEQFFGPGTRLTVL.

CDR3 sequence: CASSPEVVHEQYF. CDR3 coding DNA: TGTGCCAGCTCACCGGAGGTGGTCCACGAGCAGTACTTC. The chain has TRBV18 and TRBJ2-7; TRBD2 might be the D (5 bases). The CDR3 covers 13 residues. The germline V gene has CDR1 KGHSH and CDR2 LQKENI. V was clipped by 3 bases and J by 5 bases, with 11 bases between them.

This clone was picked up one time. Written as DNA, the CDR3 is TGCGCCAGCAGCCAAAGCACCCCAGATACGCAGTATTTT. Its translation is CASSQSTPDTQYF. V gene TRBV4-1 combines with J gene TRBJ2-3; no reliable D call. Deletions cut 2 bases from V and 4 bases from J, with 7 bases between. The CDR3 extends over 13 amino acids. CDR1 and CDR2 from the germline V gene are MGHRA and YSYEKL.

The rearrangement uses TRBV28 and TRBJ2-1, with D unclear. The length of the CDR3 is 15 residues. Germline V gene data show CDR1 as MDHEN and CDR2 as SYDVKM. V was trimmed by 6 bases and J by 5 bases, leaving 17 bases between them. Written as DNA, the CDR3 is TGTGCCAGCAGCGAAGAAAGGGTCTACGACAATGAGCAGTTCTTC. It encodes CASSEERVYDNEQFF.

J is TRBJ2-7 and V is TRBV13; D may be TRBD2 (5 bases). Germline V gives CDR1 PRHDT, CDR2 FYEKMQ (reference sequence). The V end lost 1 base, the J end lost 0 bases, and 16 bases lay between the germline ends. The CDR3 length is 17 residues. The CDR3 spells CASSLVAGIPTSYEQYF. The CDR3 bases are TGTGCCAGCAGCTTAGTGGCCGGGATCCCTACCTCCTACGAGCAGTACTTC.

Points on this clone: The same CDR3 also results from other DNA sequences found in this sample. V is TRBV5-4 and J is TRBJ2-7; 7 bases agree with TRBD1. Germline loops: CDR1 SGHNT, CDR2 YYREEE (reference sequence). The CDR3 is 12 amino acids. V lost 4 bases and J lost 3; bases outside the gene matches: 1. The chain's CDR3 is CASSGDSYEQYF. The CDR3 nucleotides are TGTGCCAGCAGCGGGGACAGCTACGAGCAGTACTTC.

J is TRBJ2-1 and V is TRBV6-1, with 10 positions matching TRBD2. The CDR3 spans 15 residues. V lost 6 bases to trimming and J lost 4 bases; unmatched junction nucleotides: 6. CDR1 MNHNS and CDR2 SASEGT come from the germline V gene. CDR3 loop: CASRLAGEPYNEQFF. The CDR3 DNA reads TGTGCCAGCAGGCTAGCGGGAGAGCCGTACAATGAGCAGTTCTTC.

The count of this clone is one. The chain carries TRBV18 and TRBJ2-7; TRBD1 matches at 8 bases. Unmatched junction bases numbered 9, after V lost 6 bases and J lost 2 bases. Germline CDR1 KGHSH, CDR2 LQKENI. The CDR3 totals 15 residues. This chain's CDR3 is CASSKAGTGTYEQYF. The CDR3 DNA is TGTGCCAGCTCCAAAGCCGGGACAGGTACCTACGAGCAGTACTTC.

The chain is built from TRBV7-9 and TRBJ2-7; 11 positions agree with TRBD2. Germline assignment: CDR1 SEHNR and CDR2 FQNEAQ (reference sequence). The ends lost 3 bases at V and 4 bases at J; junction bases unmatched: 11. This CDR3 is built from 17 residues. In nucleotides, the CDR3 is TGTGCCAGCAGCTTTCGCACTAGCGGGAGTATGTCGTACGAGCAGTACTTC. Translating gives CASSFRTSGSMSYEQYF. The whole variable domain, remainder taken from reference TRBV7-9 and TRBJ2-7, is DTGVSQNPRHKITKRGQNVTFRCDPISEHNRLYWYRQTLGQGPEFLTYFQNEAQLEKSRLLSDRFSAERPKGSFSTLEIQRTEQGDSAMYLCASSFRTSGSMSYEQYFGPGTRLTVT.